This T cell receptor beta chain came from a study of T cells in Graves' hyperthyroidism and ophthalmopathy. Pregnant or lactating patients were excluded, as were those with uncontrolled infection or other autoimmune disease. Regions amplified from RNA transcripts were the TCR beta CDR3 regions. When the TCR CDR3 underwent first-round RT-PCR, the HTBI primer set was used. TCRdb recomputed calls from the multiplex PCR reads with MiXCR, one row per CDR3 protein. The data show about 590,000 distinct CDR3 sequences, 13% to 15% seen once. V lost 4 bases and J 9 bases, leaving 16 bases between the germline ends. CDR1 and CDR2 (germline): MGHDK, SYGVNS. The CDR3 covers 14 residues.

The V call is TRBV25-1, the J call TRBJ2-1; a possible D gene is TRBD2 (6 bases). The sample consisted of blood. The receptor's source is a woman aged 18-29 years with Graves' ophthalmopathy. The CDR3 loop is CASSGSGPLGEQFF. CDR3 coding DNA: TGTGCCAGCAGTGGTAGCGGACCCCTGGGTGAGCAGTTCTTC. The full variable domain, rest sourced from reference TRBV25-1 and TRBJ2-1, is EADIYQTPRYLVIGTGKKITLECSQTMGHDKMYWYQQDPGMELHLIHYSYGVNSTEKGDLSSESTVSRIRTEHFPLTLESARPSHTSQYLCASSGSGPLGEQFFGPGTRLTVL.